This T cell receptor beta chain was sequenced during a study of T cell repertoires in cytomegalovirus infection. Trimming took 5 bases from V and 2 from J; bases not matched to a gene: 10. The V gene's germline CDR1 is SGDLS and CDR2 YYNGEE. The CDR3 length is 15 residues. A single record per CDR3 protein comes from TCRdb applying MiXCR to the reads. The sample holds a few hundred thousand distinct CDR3 sequences, roughly 42% seen once. For this clonotype: The antigen is undetermined.

Sequenced here: cultured PBMCs, sampled from culture after CMV antigen stimulation. The receptor's source is a human donor in good health (CMV status not recorded). Some clones in this sample may be carry-over from other donors' samples. This chain uses TRBV9 with TRBJ2-7, with TRBD2 matching over 7 bases. The CDR3 spells CASSKSGDSTYEQYF. The CDR3 DNA reads TGTGCCAGCAGTAAGAGCGGGGACTCTACCTACGAGCAGTACTTC.